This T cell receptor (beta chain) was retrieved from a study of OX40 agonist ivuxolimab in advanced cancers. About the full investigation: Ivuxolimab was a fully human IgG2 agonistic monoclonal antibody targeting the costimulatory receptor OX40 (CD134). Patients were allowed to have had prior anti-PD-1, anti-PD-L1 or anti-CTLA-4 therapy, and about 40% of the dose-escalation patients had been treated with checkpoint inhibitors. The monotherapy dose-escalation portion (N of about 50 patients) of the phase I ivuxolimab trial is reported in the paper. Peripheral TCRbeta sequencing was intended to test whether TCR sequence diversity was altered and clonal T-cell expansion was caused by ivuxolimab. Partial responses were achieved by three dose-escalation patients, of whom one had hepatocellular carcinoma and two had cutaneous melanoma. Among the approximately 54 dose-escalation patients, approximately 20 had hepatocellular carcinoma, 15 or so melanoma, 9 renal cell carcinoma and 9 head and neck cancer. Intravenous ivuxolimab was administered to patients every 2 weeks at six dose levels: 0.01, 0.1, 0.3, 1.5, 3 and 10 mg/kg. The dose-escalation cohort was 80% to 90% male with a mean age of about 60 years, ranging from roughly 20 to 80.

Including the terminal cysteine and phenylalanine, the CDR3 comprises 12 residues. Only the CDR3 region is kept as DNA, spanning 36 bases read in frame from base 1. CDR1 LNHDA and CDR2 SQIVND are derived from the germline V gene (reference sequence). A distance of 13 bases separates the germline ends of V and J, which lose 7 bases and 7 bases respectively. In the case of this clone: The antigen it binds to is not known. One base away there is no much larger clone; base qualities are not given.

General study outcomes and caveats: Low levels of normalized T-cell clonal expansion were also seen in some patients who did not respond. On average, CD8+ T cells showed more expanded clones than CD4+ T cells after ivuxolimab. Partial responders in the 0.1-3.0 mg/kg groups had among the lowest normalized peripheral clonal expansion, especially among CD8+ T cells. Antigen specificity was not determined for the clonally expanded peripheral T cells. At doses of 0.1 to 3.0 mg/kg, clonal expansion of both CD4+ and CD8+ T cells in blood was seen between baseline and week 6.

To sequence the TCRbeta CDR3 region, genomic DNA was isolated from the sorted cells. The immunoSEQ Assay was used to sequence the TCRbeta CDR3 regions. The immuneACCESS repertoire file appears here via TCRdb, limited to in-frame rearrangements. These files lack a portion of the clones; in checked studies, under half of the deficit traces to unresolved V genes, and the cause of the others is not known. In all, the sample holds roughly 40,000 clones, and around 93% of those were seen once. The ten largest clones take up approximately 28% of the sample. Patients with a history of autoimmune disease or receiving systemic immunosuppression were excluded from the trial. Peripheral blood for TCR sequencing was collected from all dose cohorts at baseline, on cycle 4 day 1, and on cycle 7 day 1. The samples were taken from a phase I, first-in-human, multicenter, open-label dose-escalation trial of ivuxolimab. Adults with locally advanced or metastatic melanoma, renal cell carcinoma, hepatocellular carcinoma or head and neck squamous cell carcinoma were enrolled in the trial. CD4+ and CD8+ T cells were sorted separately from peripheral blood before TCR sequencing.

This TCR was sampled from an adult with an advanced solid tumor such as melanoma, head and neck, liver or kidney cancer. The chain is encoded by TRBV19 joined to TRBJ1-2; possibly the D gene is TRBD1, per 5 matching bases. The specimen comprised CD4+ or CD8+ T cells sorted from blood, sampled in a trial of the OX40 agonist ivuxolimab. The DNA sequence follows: TGTGCCAGTAAGACAGAGACTCGTGGCTACACCTTC. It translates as CASKTETRGYTF. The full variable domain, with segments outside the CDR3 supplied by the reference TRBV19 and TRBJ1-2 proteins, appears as DGGITQSPKYLFRKEGQNVTLSCEQNLNHDAMYWYRQDPGQGLRLIYYSQIVNDFQKGDIAEGYSVSREKKESFPLTVTSAQKNPTAFYLCASKTETRGYTFGSGTRLTVV.